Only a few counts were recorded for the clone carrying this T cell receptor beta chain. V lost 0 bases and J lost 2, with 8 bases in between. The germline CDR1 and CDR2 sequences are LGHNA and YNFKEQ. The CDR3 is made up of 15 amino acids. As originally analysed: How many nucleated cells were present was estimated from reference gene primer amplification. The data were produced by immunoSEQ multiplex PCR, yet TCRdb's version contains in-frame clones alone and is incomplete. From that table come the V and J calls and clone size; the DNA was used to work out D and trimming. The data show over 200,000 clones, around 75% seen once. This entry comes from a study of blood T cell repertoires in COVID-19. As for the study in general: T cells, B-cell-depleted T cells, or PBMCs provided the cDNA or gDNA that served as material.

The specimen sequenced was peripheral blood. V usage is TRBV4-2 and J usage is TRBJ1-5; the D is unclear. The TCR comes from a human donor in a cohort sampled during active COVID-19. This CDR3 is CASSQERMGNQPQHF. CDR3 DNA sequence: TGTGCCAGCAGCCAAGAGCGTATGGGCAATCAGCCCCAGCATTTT.